Reported below is one TCR beta chain. Its antigen is currently unknown. The data originate from a study of OX40 agonist ivuxolimab in advanced cancers. The sampling schedule covered blood at baseline, cycle 4 day 1, and cycle 7 day 1. Assay used: immunoSEQ multiplex PCR; TCRdb lists only in-frame clones, some missing. The sample carries some 100,000 clones, less than 95% recorded once. V trimming: 1 base; J trimming: 0 bases; junction bases outside the gene matches: 6. Germline loops: CDR1 KGHSH, CDR2 LQKENI. The CDR3 has 17 amino acids. Study findings and constraints: More expanded clones were found, on average, in CD8+ than in CD4+ T cells.

The receptor was isolated from an adult with an advanced solid tumor such as melanoma, head and neck, liver or kidney cancer. This material consisted of CD4+ or CD8+ T cells sorted from blood, taken in a trial of the OX40 agonist ivuxolimab. V gene TRBV18 combines with J gene TRBJ1-3; TRBD1 agrees at 7 bases. The CDR3 reads CASSPLDRVASGNTIYF. For the CDR3, the DNA is TGTGCCAGCTCACCACTTGACAGGGTCGCCTCTGGAAACACCATATATTTT.